These T cell receptor beta chains were read from a single sample in a study of T cells in localized non-small cell lung cancer. TCRdb keeps only in-frame clones here, not all; method: immunoSEQ multiplex PCR. The data contain about 43,000 clones, 91% of them singletons. The input for sequencing was PBMCs, taken before any cancer treatment. All receptors derive from a woman between 35 and 70 years old with stage II lung adenocarcinoma. Both conserved end residues are part of each CDR3. The D gene is left open where the match is weak. Only some rows state a clone size, as once, few, many or a class for expanded clones.

TRBV4-1	TRBJ2-3	TRBD2	-	TGCGCCAGCAGCCAGTTCTCTAGCGGGGGGGCAACAGATACGCAGTATTTT	CASSQFSSGGATDTQYF
TRBV6-1	TRBJ2-3	TRBD1	-	TGTGCCAGCAGTGAATGGGGACAGGGATCAGATACGCAGTATTTT	CASSEWGQGSDTQYF
TRBV13	TRBJ2-5	-	-	TGTGCCAGCACCTTACGGGGGGCTGAGACCCAGTACTTC	CASTLRGAETQYF
TRBV5-1	TRBJ2-7	TRBD2	-	TGCGCCAGCAGTTATAGTAGCGGGGATCCCTACGAGCAGTACTTC	CASSYSSGDPYEQYF
TRBV2	TRBJ1-2	-	-	TGTGCCAGCAGATGGACCGGGGATGGCTACACCTTC	CASRWTGDGYTF
TRBV18	TRBJ1-5	-	-	TGTGCCAGCTCCCCGGTGAGTGATCAGCCCCAGCATTTT	CASSPVSDQPQHF
TRBV5-5	TRBJ1-2	TRBD1	few	TGTGCCAGCAGCTTGTTCGCAGGGGGGAAGGATGGCTACACCTTC	CASSLFAGGKDGYTF
TRBV7-9	TRBJ2-1	-	once	TGTGCCAGCAGCTCCCAGCCCCCTCCCGGCTTGGGGGCAATCGAGCAGTTCTTC	CASSSQPPPGLGAIEQFF
TRBV15	TRBJ1-1	-	-	TGTGCCACCAGCAGAGATTTGAGGAGGGGCACTGAAGCTTTCTTT	CATSRDLRRGTEAFF
TRBV6-5	TRBJ1-3	-	-	TGTGCCAGCCAGAGGACAGCCCGAAACACCATATATTTT	CASQRTARNTIYF
TRBV21-1	TRBJ1-2	-	-	TGTGCCAGCAGCACCGACCCCAAACAGGGGCGCGGAGATGGCTACACCTTC	CASSTDPKQGRGDGYTF
TRBV5-1	TRBJ2-3	-	-	TGCGCCAGCAGCTTCGCAGGCACGCGGGACACAGATACGCAGTATTTT	CASSFAGTRDTDTQYF
TRBV5-1	TRBJ1-2	-	few	TGCGCCAGCAGCTTGACAGGAGATAACTATGGCTACACCTTC	CASSLTGDNYGYTF
TRBV5-8	TRBJ2-1	TRBD1	-	TGTGCCAGCAGTCTAGCAGGACAGGGCCTCCTGAATGAGCAGTTCTTC	CASSLAGQGLLNEQFF
TRBV28	TRBJ1-5	-	-	TGTGCCAGCAGTTTATGGGAGAACAATCAGCCCCAGCATTTT	CASSLWENNQPQHF
TRBV28	TRBJ1-5	-	-	TGTGCCAGCAGAAGGACAGATATAAATCAGCCCCAGCATTTT	CASRRTDINQPQHF